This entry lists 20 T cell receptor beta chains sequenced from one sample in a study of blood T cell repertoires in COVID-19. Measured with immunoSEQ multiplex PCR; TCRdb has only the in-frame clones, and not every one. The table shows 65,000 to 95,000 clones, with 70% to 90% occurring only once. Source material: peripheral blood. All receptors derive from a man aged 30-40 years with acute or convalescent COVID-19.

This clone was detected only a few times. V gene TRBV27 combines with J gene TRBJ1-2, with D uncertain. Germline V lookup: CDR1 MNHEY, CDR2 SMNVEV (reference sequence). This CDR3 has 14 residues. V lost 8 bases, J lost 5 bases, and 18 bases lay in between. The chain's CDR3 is CASRPLGQTYGYTF. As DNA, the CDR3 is TGTGCCAGCCGTCCCCTTGGGCAGACATATGGCTACACCTTC.

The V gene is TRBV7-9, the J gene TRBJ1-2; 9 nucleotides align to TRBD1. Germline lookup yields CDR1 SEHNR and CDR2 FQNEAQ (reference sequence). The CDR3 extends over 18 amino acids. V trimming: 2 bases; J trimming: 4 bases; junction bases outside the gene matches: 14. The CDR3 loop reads CASSLNLDRGARFYGYTF. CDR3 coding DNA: TGTGCCAGCAGCTTAAATCTGGACAGGGGCGCCCGTTTCTATGGCTACACCTTC.

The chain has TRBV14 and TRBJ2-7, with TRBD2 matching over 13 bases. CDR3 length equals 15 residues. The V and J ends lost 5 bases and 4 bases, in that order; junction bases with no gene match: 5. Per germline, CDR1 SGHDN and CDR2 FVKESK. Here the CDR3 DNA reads TGTGCCAGCAGCACCCGACTAGCGGGAGGATACGAGCAGTACTTC. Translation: CASSTRLAGGYEQYF.

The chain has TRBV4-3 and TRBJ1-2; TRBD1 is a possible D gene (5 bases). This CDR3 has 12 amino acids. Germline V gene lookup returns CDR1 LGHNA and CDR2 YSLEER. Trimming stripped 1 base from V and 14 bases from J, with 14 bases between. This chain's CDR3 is CASSQGGWDLTF. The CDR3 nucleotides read TGCGCCAGCAGCCAAGGGGGATGGGACTTAACCTTC.

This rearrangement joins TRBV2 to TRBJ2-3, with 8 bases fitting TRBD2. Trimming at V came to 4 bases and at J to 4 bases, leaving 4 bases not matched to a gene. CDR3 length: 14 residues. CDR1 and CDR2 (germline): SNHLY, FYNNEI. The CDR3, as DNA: TGTGCCAGCAGTGGGAGCGGGAGCCCAGATACGCAGTATTTT. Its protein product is CASSGSGSPDTQYF.

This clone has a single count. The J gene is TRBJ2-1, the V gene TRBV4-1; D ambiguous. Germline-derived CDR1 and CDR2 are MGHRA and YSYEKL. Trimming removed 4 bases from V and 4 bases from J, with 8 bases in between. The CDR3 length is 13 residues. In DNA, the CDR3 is TGCGCCAGCAGCCCAAACAGATACAATGAGCAGTTCTTC. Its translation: CASSPNRYNEQFF.

The CDR3 nucleotides are TGTGCCAGCAGTGGCCTACCGGGACAGGCCTCCTACGAGCAGTACTTC. It yields the protein CASSGLPGQASYEQYF. The chain is built from TRBV28 and TRBJ2-7; 8 bases are shared with TRBD1. This CDR3 has 16 amino acids. Trimming cost V 5 bases and J 0 bases; bases outside gene matches: 9. The germline V gene has CDR1 MDHEN and CDR2 SYDVKM.

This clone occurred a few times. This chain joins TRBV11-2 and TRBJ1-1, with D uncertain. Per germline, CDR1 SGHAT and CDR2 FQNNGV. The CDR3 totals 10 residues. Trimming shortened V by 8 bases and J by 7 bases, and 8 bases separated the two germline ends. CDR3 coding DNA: TGTGCCAGCGGTCGGTATGAAGCTTTCTTT. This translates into CASGRYEAFF.

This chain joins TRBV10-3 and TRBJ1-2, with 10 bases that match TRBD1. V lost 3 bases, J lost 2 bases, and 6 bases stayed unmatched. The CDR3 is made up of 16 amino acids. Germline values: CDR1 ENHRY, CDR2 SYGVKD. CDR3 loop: CAISDDRGLSNYGYTF. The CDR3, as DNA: TGTGCCATCAGTGATGACAGGGGGCTCAGCAACTATGGCTACACCTTC.

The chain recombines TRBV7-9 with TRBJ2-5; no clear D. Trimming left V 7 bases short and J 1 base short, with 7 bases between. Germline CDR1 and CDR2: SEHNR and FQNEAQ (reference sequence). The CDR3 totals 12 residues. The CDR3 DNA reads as TGTGCCAGCAATAGCCTCCAAGAGACCCAGTACTTC. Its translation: CASNSLQETQYF.

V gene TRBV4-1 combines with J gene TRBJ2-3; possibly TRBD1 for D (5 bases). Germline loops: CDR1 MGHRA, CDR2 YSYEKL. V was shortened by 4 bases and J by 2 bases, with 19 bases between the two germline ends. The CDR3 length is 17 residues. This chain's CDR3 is CASSRSRQGWDTDTQYF. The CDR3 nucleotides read TGCGCCAGCAGCCGAAGCCGTCAGGGATGGGACACAGATACGCAGTATTTT.

The CDR3 region is CAGTTNRDYNEQFF. The CDR3 bases are TGTGCCGGAACCACTAACCGGGATTACAATGAGCAGTTCTTC. V is TRBV7-2 and J is TRBJ2-1; tentatively, D is TRBD2 (5 bases). V lost 11 bases, J lost 4 bases, and 18 bases lay in between. CDR1 and CDR2 (germline): SGHTA, FQGNSA. The CDR3 is 14 amino acids.

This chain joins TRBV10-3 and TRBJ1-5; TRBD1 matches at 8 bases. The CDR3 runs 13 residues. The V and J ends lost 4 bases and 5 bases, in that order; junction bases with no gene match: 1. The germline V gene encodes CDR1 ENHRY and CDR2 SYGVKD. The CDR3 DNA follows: TGTGCCATCAGTGCAGGGGGCGATCAGCCCCAGCATTTT. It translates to CAISAGGDQPQHF.

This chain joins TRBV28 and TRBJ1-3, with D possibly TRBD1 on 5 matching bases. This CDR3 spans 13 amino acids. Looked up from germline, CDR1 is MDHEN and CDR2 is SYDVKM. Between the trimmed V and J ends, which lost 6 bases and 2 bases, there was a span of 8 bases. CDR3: CASSGTAGNTIYF. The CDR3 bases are TGTGCCAGCAGCGGGACTGCTGGAAACACCATATATTTT.

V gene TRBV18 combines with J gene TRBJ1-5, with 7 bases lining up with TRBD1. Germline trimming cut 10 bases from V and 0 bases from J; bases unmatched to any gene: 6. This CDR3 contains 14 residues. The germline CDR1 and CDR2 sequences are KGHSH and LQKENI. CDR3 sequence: CATTGDHSNQPQHF. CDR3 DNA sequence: TGTGCCACTACAGGGGACCATAGCAATCAGCCCCAGCATTTT. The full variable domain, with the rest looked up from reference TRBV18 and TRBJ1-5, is NAGVMQNPRHLVRRRGQEARLRCSPMKGHSHVYWYRQLPEEGLKFMVYLQKENIIDESGMPKERFSAEFPKEGPSILRIQQVVRGDSAAYFCATTGDHSNQPQHFGDGTRLSIL.

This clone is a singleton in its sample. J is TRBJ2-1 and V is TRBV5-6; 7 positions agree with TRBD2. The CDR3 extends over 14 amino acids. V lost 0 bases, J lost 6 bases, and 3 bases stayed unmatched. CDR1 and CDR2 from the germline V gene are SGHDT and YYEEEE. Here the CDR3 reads CASSLGGSLNEQFF. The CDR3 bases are TGTGCCAGCAGCTTGGGCGGGAGTCTCAATGAGCAGTTCTTC.

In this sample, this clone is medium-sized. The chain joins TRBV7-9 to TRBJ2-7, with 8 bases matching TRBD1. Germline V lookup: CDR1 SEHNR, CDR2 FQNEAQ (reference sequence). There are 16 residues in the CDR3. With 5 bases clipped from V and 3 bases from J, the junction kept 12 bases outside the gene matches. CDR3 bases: TGTGCCAGCAGCCCTACAACAGGGGGAGGTCTCTACGAGCAGTACTTC. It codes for CASSPTTGGGLYEQYF. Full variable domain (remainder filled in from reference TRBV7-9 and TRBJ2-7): DTGVSQNPRHKITKRGQNVTFRCDPISEHNRLYWYRQTLGQGPEFLTYFQNEAQLEKSRLLSDRFSAERPKGSFSTLEIQRTEQGDSAMYLCASSPTTGGGLYEQYFGPGTRLTVT.

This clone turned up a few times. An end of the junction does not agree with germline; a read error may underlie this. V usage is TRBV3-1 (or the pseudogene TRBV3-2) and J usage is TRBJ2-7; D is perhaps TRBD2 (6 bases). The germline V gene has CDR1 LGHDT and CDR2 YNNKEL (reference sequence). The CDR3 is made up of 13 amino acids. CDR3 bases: TGTGCCAGCAGCACCCAAGTGGCGGGATTTATGAACTTC. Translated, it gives CASSTQVAGFMNF.

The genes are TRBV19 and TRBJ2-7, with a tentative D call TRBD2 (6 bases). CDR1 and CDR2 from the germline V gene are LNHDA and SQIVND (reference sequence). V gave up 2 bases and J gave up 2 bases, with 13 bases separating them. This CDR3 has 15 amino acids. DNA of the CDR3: TGTGCCAGTAGTATAAGCCGGGACTCTACCTACGAGCAGTACTTC. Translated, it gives CASSISRDSTYEQYF. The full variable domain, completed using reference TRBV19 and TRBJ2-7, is DGGITQSPKYLFRKEGQNVTLSCEQNLNHDAMYWYRQDPGQGLRLIYYSQIVNDFQKGDIAEGYSVSREKKESFPLTVTSAQKNPTAFYLCASSISRDSTYEQYFGPGTRLTVT.

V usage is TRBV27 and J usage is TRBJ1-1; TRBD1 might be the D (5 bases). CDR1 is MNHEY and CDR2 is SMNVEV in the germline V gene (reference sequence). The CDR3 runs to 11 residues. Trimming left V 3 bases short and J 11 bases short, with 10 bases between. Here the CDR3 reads CASSFSGRAFF. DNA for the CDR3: TGTGCCAGCAGTTTCTCAGGGAGGGCTTTCTTT.